The entry that follows covers one T cell receptor (beta chain) sequence. Its antigen remains unidentified. This specimen comes from a study of T cell responses to AZD1222 COVID-19 vaccine. Pooling of second doses given at about 4 or about 12 weeks was done. Produced via immunoSEQ multiplex PCR; TCRdb's table is partial and in-frame only. The sample includes 90,000 to 120,000 clones, 92% of them seen just once. General observations from the study: Most donors were white British and more were female, and clonal diversity was possibly underestimated. Only a handful of people who got AZD1222 tested seropositive at baseline. Nearly half of spike-specific TCRs reportedly go after variant regions that carry no mutations.

The germline CDR1 and CDR2 sequences are SNHLY and FYNNEI. This CDR3 is 14 amino acids long. V shed 4 bases and J 0 bases; nucleotides not matched to a gene: 3. Here the sequenced sample was peripheral blood, taken 28 days after the second AZD1222 dose. V usage is TRBV2 and J usage is TRBJ2-7, with 7 bases identical to TRBD1. This clonotype was obtained from an adult who received the AZD1222 COVID-19 vaccine. This CDR3 is CASSAAGGSYEQYF. For the CDR3, the DNA is TGTGCCAGCAGTGCCGCAGGGGGCTCCTACGAGCAGTACTTC.